This T cell receptor beta chain was retrieved from a study of cytomegalovirus exposure and HLA in healthy donors. CDR3 length: 15 residues. The V segment lost 0 bases and the J segment 7 bases; nucleotides outside the gene matches: 6. The germline V gene has CDR1 SGDLS and CDR2 YYNGEE. The PCR had 60 Vbeta and 13 Jbeta primers. Profiled with immunoSEQ multiplex PCR; TCRdb holds only in-frame clones, not every one. The table lists 190,000 or so clones, around 75% of them singletons, with about 0.37% in the top ten. The sequence derives from a male donor in good health and CMV-seropositive. The rearrangement links TRBV9 to TRBJ2-1, with 8 bases fitting TRBD2. What was sequenced was PBMCs. The CDR3 DNA reads as TGTGCCAGCAGCGTAGTGCTAGCGGGCAAGAATGAGCAGTTCTTC. Protein sequence: CASSVVLAGKNEQFF.